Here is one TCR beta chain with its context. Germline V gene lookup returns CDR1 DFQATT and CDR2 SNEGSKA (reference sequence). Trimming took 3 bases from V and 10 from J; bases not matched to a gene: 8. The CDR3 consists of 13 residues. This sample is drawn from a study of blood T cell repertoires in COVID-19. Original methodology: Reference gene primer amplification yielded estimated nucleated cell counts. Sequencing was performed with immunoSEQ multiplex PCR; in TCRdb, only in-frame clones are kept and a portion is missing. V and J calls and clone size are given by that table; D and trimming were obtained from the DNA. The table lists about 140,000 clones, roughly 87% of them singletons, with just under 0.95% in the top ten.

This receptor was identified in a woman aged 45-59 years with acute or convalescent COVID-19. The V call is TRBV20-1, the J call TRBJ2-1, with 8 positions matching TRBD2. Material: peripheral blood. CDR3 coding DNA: TGCAGTGCTAGTAACGGGAGGGCCAGCGAGCAGTTCTTC. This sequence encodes CSASNGRASEQFF.